This T cell receptor beta chain was sequenced during a study of blood T cell repertoires in COVID-19. Study information: Donors in the United States, Italy and Spain gave samples during acute or convalescent COVID-19. Sources were T cells, B-cell-depleted T cells, or PBMCs; the material itself was cDNA or gDNA.

TCRdb's table, derived via immunoSEQ multiplex PCR, lists solely in-frame clones and lacks some. The sample holds some 48,000 clones; around 84% are singletons and the top ten take roughly 2.5%. This CDR3 contains 15 residues. Germline CDR1 reads MGHRA; CDR2 reads YSYEKL. J lost 4 bases, V lost 1 base, and 6 bases had no gene match. Sequencing was performed on peripheral blood. The chain carries TRBV4-1 and TRBJ1-2, with TRBD1 matching over 7 bases. This TCR came from a man in his fifties with acute or convalescent COVID-19. The CDR3 here is CASSQVSQGSYGYTF. DNA of the CDR3: TGCGCCAGCAGCCAAGTCTCACAGGGGAGCTATGGCTACACCTTC.